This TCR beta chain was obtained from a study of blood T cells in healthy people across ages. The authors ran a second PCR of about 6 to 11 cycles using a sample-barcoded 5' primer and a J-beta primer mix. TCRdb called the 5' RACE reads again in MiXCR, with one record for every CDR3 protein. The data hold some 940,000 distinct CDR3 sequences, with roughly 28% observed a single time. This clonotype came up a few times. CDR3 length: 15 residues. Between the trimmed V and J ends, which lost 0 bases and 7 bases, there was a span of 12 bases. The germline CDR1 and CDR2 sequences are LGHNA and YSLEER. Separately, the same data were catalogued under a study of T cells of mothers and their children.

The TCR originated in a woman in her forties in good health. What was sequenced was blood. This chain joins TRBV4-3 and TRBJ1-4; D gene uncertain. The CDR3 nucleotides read TGCGCCAGCAGCCAAGATGAAGGAAGGTCTGAAAAACTGTTTTTT. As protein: CASSQDEGRSEKLFF.